The 21 T cell receptor beta chains below were found in one sample sequenced in a study of T cells in Graves' hyperthyroidism and ophthalmopathy. Amplification of TCR beta CDR3 regions was performed using RNA transcripts as template. The HTBI primer set served for first-round RT-PCR of the TCR CDR3. TCRdb independently ran MiXCR on the multiplex PCR reads; one entry per CDR3 protein. The sample has about 400,000 distinct CDR3 sequences, 15% to 18% seen once; the top ten hold 13% to 15%. The sample comprised blood. The receptors were sampled from a young woman with Graves' hyperthyroidism.

The chain is built from TRBV20-1 and TRBJ2-7; 13 bases fit TRBD2. V lost 5 bases, J lost 2 bases, and 15 bases stayed unmatched. CDR1 and CDR2 from the germline V gene are DFQATT and SNEGSKA (reference sequence). The CDR3 has 18 residues. CDR3 loop: CSAGSPRGLAGDTYEQYF. As DNA, the CDR3 is TGCAGTGCTGGTTCCCCCCGCGGACTAGCGGGAGATACCTACGAGCAGTACTTC.

The chain uses TRBV19 and TRBJ1-5; TRBD1 might be the D (5 bases). Looked up from germline, CDR1 is LNHDA and CDR2 is SQIVND (reference sequence). V was trimmed by 5 bases and J by 6 bases, leaving 14 bases between them. The CDR3 totals 14 residues. The CDR3 sequence: CASSRGRRGQPQHF. CDR3 in DNA: TGTGCCAGTAGTCGCGGCAGGAGGGGTCAGCCCCAGCATTTT.

This clonotype was counted between two and nine times. The chain carries TRBV19 and TRBJ1-2, with TRBD1 matching over 10 bases. J was trimmed by 2 bases and V by 10 bases; bases with no gene match: 7. Germline lookup yields CDR1 LNHDA and CDR2 SQIVND (reference sequence). The CDR3 spans 14 residues. The DNA of the CDR3 is TGTGCCACCTACGGGACAGGGGCGAACTATGGCTACACCTTC. Translated: CATYGTGANYGYTF.

This chain connects TRBV4-3 to TRBJ1-6, with D possibly being TRBD1 (6 bases). Looked up from germline, CDR1 is LGHNA and CDR2 is YSLEER. V was shortened by 1 base and J by 12 bases, with 10 bases between the two germline ends. CDR3 length: 13 residues. CDR3 amino acids: CASSQGRGGPLHF. The CDR3 DNA follows: TGCGCCAGCAGCCAAGGGCGAGGGGGACCCCTCCACTTT.

The DNA for the CDR3 is TGTGCCAGCAGTGTAAATTTAGCGCCAACCTACAATGAGCAGTTCTTC. Amino acids: CASSVNLAPTYNEQFF. The chain links TRBV2 to TRBJ2-1, with D possibly matching TRBD2 (5 bases). Germline V lookup: CDR1 SNHLY, CDR2 FYNNEI. The CDR3 has 16 residues. V was shortened by 4 bases and J by 2 bases, with 15 bases between the two germline ends.

This clonotype was counted between two and nine times. V usage is TRBV19 and J usage is TRBJ1-5; maybe TRBD1 (5 bases). This CDR3 region has 19 residues. Germline-derived CDR1 and CDR2 are LNHDA and SQIVND (reference sequence). Trimming removed 4 bases from V and 1 base from J, with 23 bases in between. The CDR3 spells CASSTRGGISAFSNQPQHF. For the CDR3, the DNA is TGTGCCAGTAGTACCCGTGGGGGAATCTCGGCTTTCAGCAATCAGCCCCAGCATTTT.

This clonotype was found many times. The chain uses TRBV12-3 or TRBV12-4 and TRBJ1-1, with D uncertain. V shed 1 base and J shed 5 bases, with 5 bases lying between them. The CDR3 has 12 residues. The CDR3 region is CASSLVVTEAFF. The CDR3, as DNA: TGTGCCAGCAGTTTAGTGGTAACTGAAGCTTTCTTT.

CDR3 in amino acids: CASSLDRGVISDYGYTF. The CDR3 DNA reads TGTGCCAGCTCACTGGACAGGGGCGTAATTTCGGACTATGGCTACACCTTC. This sequence joins TRBV18 and TRBJ1-2; 9 bases line up with TRBD1. V gave up 4 bases and J gave up 3 bases; unmatched junction bases: 12. The CDR3 is made up of 17 amino acids. The germline V gene has CDR1 KGHSH and CDR2 LQKENI.

This clonotype was seen a few times. The rearrangement uses TRBV9 and TRBJ2-1; D call uncertain. V was pared by 0 bases and J by 5 bases, with 6 bases between. The length of the CDR3 is 13 residues. The germline CDR1 and CDR2 sequences are SGDLS and YYNGEE. CDR3: CASSVVGNNEQFF. CDR3 coding DNA: TGTGCCAGCAGCGTAGTTGGTAACAATGAGCAGTTCTTC.

There are many counts of this clonotype. The chain links TRBV12-3 or TRBV12-4 to TRBJ2-1; 10 bases map to TRBD1. This CDR3 is 15 amino acids long. V was pared by 4 bases and J by 9 bases, with 9 bases of the junction left unmatched. The CDR3 DNA reads TGTGCCAGCAGTTCCGGGACAGGGGCGTTTGGTGAGCAGTTCTTC. It specifies CASSSGTGAFGEQFF.

This clonotype was counted many times. V usage is TRBV12-3 or TRBV12-4 and J usage is TRBJ1-2; D may be TRBD1 (6 bases). The CDR3 is 15 amino acids. The ends were cut back, 5 bases at V and 8 bases at J, with 21 bases in the middle. The CDR3 nucleotides are TGTGCCAGCAGTCCAAACAGGGTCCTCTTGGGAGGCTACACCTTC. Protein sequence: CASSPNRVLLGGYTF.

Many counts were recorded for this clonotype. The chain couples TRBV7-3 to TRBJ2-1, with D perhaps matching TRBD1 or TRBD2 (6 bases each). The germline V gene has CDR1 SGHTA and CDR2 FQGTGA. The CDR3 consists of 14 residues. V lost 0 bases and J lost 5, with 8 bases in between. The CDR3: CASSLTGGNNEQFF. For the CDR3, the DNA is TGTGCCAGCAGCTTAACCGGGGGCAACAATGAGCAGTTCTTC.

This clonotype was detected many times. The chain recombines TRBV7-9 with TRBJ1-2; D possibly corresponds to TRBD1 (5 bases). V lost 3 bases to trimming and J lost 1 base, with 9 bases between them. This CDR3 has 14 amino acids. Germline V gene lookup returns CDR1 SEHNR and CDR2 FQNEAQ (reference sequence). This CDR3 reads CASSLTDLNYGYTF. CDR3 nucleotides: TGTGCCAGCAGCTTGACAGACCTTAACTATGGCTACACCTTC.

The gene calls are TRBV29-1 and TRBJ1-2; 7 nucleotides align to TRBD1. V shed 7 bases, J shed 7 bases, and the junction held 21 bases outside the gene matches. This CDR3 has 16 residues. CDR1 is SQVTM and CDR2 is ANQGSEA in the germline V gene. CDR3 DNA: TGCAGCGGGGCCGCGGGATCACAGGGGTCCGGGGGTGGCTACACCTTC. Translation gives CSGAAGSQGSGGGYTF.

About this clonotype itself: Possible read error: a much larger clone is one base away. V gene TRBV7-9 combines with J gene TRBJ2-5; 10 bases match TRBD2. The germline CDR1 and CDR2 sequences are SEHNR and FQNEAQ (reference sequence). This CDR3 is 15 amino acids long. In nucleotides, the CDR3 is TGTGCCAGAAGCTTTACTAGCGGGGAAACAGAGACCCAGTACTTC. Translating it yields CARSFTSGETETQYF.

The CDR3: CASSLDGGYQPQHF. In DNA, the CDR3 is TGTGCCTCCTCCTTAGACGGGGGCTACCAGCCCCAGCATTTT. The chain recombines TRBV2 with TRBJ1-5; weak D call: TRBD1 (6 bases). CDR3 size: 14 residues. V was cut by 11 bases and J by 7 bases, with 21 bases left in between. Germline loops: CDR1 SNHLY, CDR2 FYNNEI.

This clonotype was picked up many times. V is TRBV2 and J is TRBJ1-2; TRBD1 might be the D (6 bases). The germline V gene encodes CDR1 SNHLY and CDR2 FYNNEI. CDR3 length: 14 amino acids. V lost 5 bases to trimming and J lost 8 bases, with 18 bases between them. The CDR3 DNA reads as TGTGCCAGCAGTATGACCCTAAAAACAGGGGGCTACACCTTC. The encoded protein is CASSMTLKTGGYTF.

This clonotype was observed many times. The chain carries TRBV2 and TRBJ2-7, with D possibly being TRBD2 (6 bases). Trimming stripped 7 bases from V and 6 bases from J, with 10 bases between. Germline values: CDR1 SNHLY, CDR2 FYNNEI. The length of the CDR3 is 11 residues. The CDR3 DNA is TGTGCCAGCACGGGAGTGAGCGAGCAGTACTTC. Translating it yields CASTGVSEQYF.

V usage is TRBV4-1 and J usage is TRBJ2-2, with D possibly being TRBD1 (6 bases). The CDR3 length is 10 residues. The V gene's germline CDR1 is MGHRA and CDR2 YSYEKL. Trimming removed 10 bases from V and 8 bases from J, with 8 bases in between. CDR3 bases: TGCGCCACAGGGGCAGGGGAGCTGTTTTTT. It specifies CATGAGELFF.

This clonotype was counted ten times or more. V gene TRBV27 combines with J gene TRBJ2-2; D may correspond to TRBD1 or TRBD2 (6 bases each). The V and J ends lost 8 bases and 4 bases respectively, with 20 bases between them. Per the germline V gene, CDR1 is MNHEY and CDR2 is SMNVEV (reference sequence). This CDR3 is 16 amino acids long. The CDR3 bases are TGTGCCAGCGCCCATCTTTCGGGGGCCGGCACCGGGGAGCTGTTTTTT. This sequence encodes CASAHLSGAGTGELFF.

The gene calls are TRBV20-1 and TRBJ2-5; tentative D call: TRBD2 (7 bases). V lost 5 bases, J lost 2 bases, and 15 bases lay in between. Per germline, CDR1 DFQATT and CDR2 SNEGSKA (reference sequence). This CDR3 spans 14 amino acids. The CDR3 coding sequence is TGCAGTGCTCCACGGGGGGCGGGACAAGAGACCCAGTACTTC. It codes for CSAPRGAGQETQYF.